The present T cell receptor (beta chain) was sequenced within a study of CD8 T cells in ankylosing spondylitis. Study-wide results and caveats: Clones linked to the disease showed a CD8+ phenotype. They occurred at relatively low frequencies in peripheral blood. Some of the motif variants had earlier been found in reactive arthritis patients' fluid and blood. From matched ankylosing spondylitis synovial fluid, disease-linked clones were reportedly recovered at significantly enriched levels.

Quantitative 5'-RACE with molecular barcodes produced the TCR beta libraries. TCRdb ran MiXCR on the 5' RACE reads and lists one entry per CDR3 protein. The top ten clones hold roughly 3.4% of a sample with 250,000 to 350,000 distinct CDR3 sequences, less than 25% of them seen once. This clonotype was seen only a few times. Antigen: not known. This CDR3 region has 15 residues. Trimming took off 3 bases at V and 4 bases at J, with 16 bases between the two ends. Germline CDR1 DFQATT, CDR2 SNEGSKA (reference sequence). The source is a female donor with ankylosing spondylitis or in good health (not recorded which). Input material: blood, either unsorted or a sorted T cell fraction (not recorded which). V is TRBV20-1 and J is TRBJ2-1; perhaps TRBD1 as D (6 bases). CDR3 DNA sequence: TGCAGTGCTAGTTTAGGGGGAGCGCGGTACAATGAGCAGTTCTTC. It translates to CSASLGGARYNEQFF.